These 24 T cell receptor beta chains share one sample of origin, sequenced in a study of cytomegalovirus exposure and HLA in healthy donors. The PCR made use of 60 Vbeta and 13 Jbeta primers. The protocol was immunoSEQ multiplex PCR, while the TCRdb copy is restricted to in-frame clones and leaves out a portion. The table includes about 110,000 clones, over 75% detected once. Sequenced material: PBMCs. The receptors derive from a man between 60 and 75 years old in good health and CMV-seronegative.

This chain uses TRBV14 with TRBJ1-2; D is unclear. Germline V lookup: CDR1 SGHDN, CDR2 FVKESK. V lost 2 bases and J 4 bases, leaving 11 bases between the germline ends. CDR3 length: 14 residues. The CDR3 bases are TGTGCCAGCAGCCAATATCAGAGAGGCTATGGCTACACCTTC. Encoded protein: CASSQYQRGYGYTF.

The chain uses TRBV5-4 and TRBJ1-2, with a weak D call TRBD1 (5 bases). Germline V gives CDR1 SGHNT, CDR2 YYREEE (reference sequence). Between the trimmed V and J ends, which lost 2 bases and 6 bases, there was a span of 14 bases. The CDR3 is made up of 14 amino acids. CDR3: CASSFEQGVDGYTF. DNA for the CDR3: TGTGCCAGCAGCTTTGAGCAGGGTGTCGATGGCTACACCTTC.

V and J are TRBV4-1 and TRBJ1-6; tentatively, D is TRBD1 (5 bases). From germline, CDR1 is MGHRA and CDR2 YSYEKL. The length of the CDR3 is 15 residues. The ends were cut back, 0 bases at V and 7 bases at J, with 10 bases in the middle. The CDR3 is CASSQEGVRNSPLHF. Written as DNA, the CDR3 is TGCGCCAGCAGCCAAGAAGGGGTCAGAAATTCACCCCTCCACTTT.

The chain joins TRBV6-6 to TRBJ2-5; weak D call: TRBD2 (5 bases). The germline V gene encodes CDR1 MNHNY and CDR2 SVGAGI (reference sequence). V lost 5 bases and J 4 bases, leaving 14 bases between the germline ends. This CDR3 region has 14 residues. The CDR3 region is CASSRRTGGETQYF. CDR3 nucleotide sequence: TGTGCCAGCAGTAGAAGGACTGGAGGAGAGACCCAGTACTTC.

The DNA for the CDR3 is TGTGCCAGCAGCCGTGGACAGGTGGCTGAGAACACTGAAGCTTTCTTT. This gives the protein CASSRGQVAENTEAFF. The gene calls are TRBV7-9 and TRBJ1-1; 7 bases fit TRBD1. Germline CDR1 reads SEHNR; CDR2 reads FQNEAQ (reference sequence). CDR3 length: 16 residues. V shed 5 bases and J 1 base; nucleotides not matched to a gene: 10.

The chain carries TRBV11-3 and TRBJ2-3; 10 bases map to TRBD2. The V segment lost 5 bases and the J segment 4 bases; nucleotides outside the gene matches: 3. Germline V lookup: CDR1 SGHNT, CDR2 YENEEA. The CDR3 has 14 amino acids. The CDR3 region is CASSTGLASDTQYF. CDR3 bases: TGTGCCAGCAGCACGGGACTAGCGTCAGATACGCAGTATTTT.

The chain combines TRBV6-6 with TRBJ2-7; D possibly corresponds to TRBD1 (6 bases). The germline V and J ends were trimmed by 5 bases and 0 bases, with 11 bases remaining between them. The CDR3 spans 14 residues. Germline V gene sequence: CDR1 MNHNY, CDR2 SVGAGI (reference sequence). CDR3 DNA: TGTGCCAGCAGTCCCAGGGGATCCTCCTACGAGCAGTACTTC. It translates to CASSPRGSSYEQYF.

In its sample, this clone was seen once. This chain connects TRBV5-1 to TRBJ1-3, with no clear D. Trimming cost V 10 bases and J 0 bases, with 14 bases left between them. There are 14 residues in the CDR3. Germline loops: CDR1 SGHRS, CDR2 YFSETQ. The CDR3 DNA sequence: TGCGCCTCCTACAGCGGAGACTCTGGAAACACCATATATTTT. The encoded protein is CASYSGDSGNTIYF.

V is TRBV7-2 and J is TRBJ1-3, with D tentatively TRBD1 (6 bases). CDR3 length equals 16 residues. V was trimmed by 1 base and J by 5 bases, leaving 15 bases between them. Looked up from germline, CDR1 is SGHTA and CDR2 is FQGNSA. DNA for the CDR3: TGTGCCAGCAGCTTAGAGTCCAGGGGCACTCGAAACACCATATATTTT. This encodes CASSLESRGTRNTIYF.

This chain joins TRBV7-2 and TRBJ2-2, with a possible D match to TRBD2 (5 bases). This CDR3 region has 16 residues. Germline V CDR1 and CDR2: SGHTA, FQGNSA. Trimming shortened V by 2 bases and J by 6 bases, and 16 bases separated the two germline ends. CDR3 sequence: CASSLHQTPRAGELFF. CDR3 nucleotides: TGTGCCAGCAGCTTACACCAGACCCCGAGGGCCGGGGAGCTGTTTTTT.

The CDR3 is CASSPGGLEQYV. The CDR3 bases are TGTGCCAGCAGTCCAGGGGGGCTCGAGCAGTACGTC. The chain combines TRBV7-9 with TRBJ2-7, with D maybe TRBD1 (7 bases). Germline CDR1 is SEHNR and CDR2 is FQNEAQ (reference sequence). The CDR3 is made up of 12 amino acids. Trimming cost V 6 bases and J 6 bases, with 12 bases left between them.

This clone appeared a few times. The chain uses TRBV4-1 and TRBJ1-2, with D tentatively TRBD1 (6 bases). V lost 6 bases and J lost 4, with 15 bases in between. The CDR3 totals 14 residues. Germline CDR1 is MGHRA and CDR2 is YSYEKL. The CDR3 protein is CASSLHRVAYGYTF. CDR3 bases: TGCGCCAGCAGTCTACACAGGGTCGCCTATGGCTACACCTTC.

The chain combines TRBV4-2 with TRBJ1-1, with a weak D call TRBD1 (5 bases). CDR3 length equals 15 residues. The V end lost 3 bases, the J end lost 1 base, and 12 bases lay between the germline ends. Germline CDR1 reads LGHNA; CDR2 reads YNFKEQ. The CDR3 is CASSHGQTANTEAFF. In DNA, the CDR3 is TGTGCCAGCAGCCATGGACAAACCGCGAACACTGAAGCTTTCTTT.

The chain links TRBV5-4 to TRBJ1-6; D might be TRBD1 (5 bases). Germline CDR1 is SGHNT and CDR2 is YYREEE (reference sequence). The CDR3 runs to 16 residues. The V end lost 3 bases, the J end lost 9 bases, and 19 bases lay between the germline ends. The CDR3 region is CASSSGFMGQASPLHF. CDR3 DNA sequence: TGTGCCAGCAGCTCAGGGTTCATGGGCCAGGCTTCACCCCTCCACTTT.

This chain uses TRBV7-3 with TRBJ1-2, with D hard to call. The CDR3 has 13 residues. Germline lookup yields CDR1 SGHTA and CDR2 FQGTGA. V was cut by 5 bases and J by 6 bases, with 13 bases left in between. CDR3 region: CASSPGPRDGYTF. As DNA, the CDR3 is TGTGCCAGCAGCCCCGGACCGAGGGATGGCTACACCTTC.

This chain uses TRBV19 with TRBJ1-2, with a tentative D call TRBD1 (5 bases). Trimming pared 10 bases from V and 8 bases from J, leaving 26 bases between. Germline-derived CDR1 and CDR2 are LNHDA and SQIVND (reference sequence). The CDR3 loop spans 15 amino acids. The CDR3 sequence is CAIHWSGGGSRGYTF. Written as DNA, the CDR3 is TGTGCCATCCACTGGTCCGGGGGGGGTTCGAGGGGCTACACCTTC.

This clone has just one count. V is TRBV28 and J is TRBJ1-1; D might be TRBD1 (6 bases). The CDR3 loop spans 16 amino acids. Trimming left V 6 bases short and J 3 bases short, with 20 bases between. Germline V gene lookup returns CDR1 MDHEN and CDR2 SYDVKM. The DNA for the CDR3 is TGTGCCAGCAGAAGCTACAGGGAAGGGGCGGACACTGAAGCTTTCTTT. It translates to CASRSYREGADTEAFF.

V is TRBV6-5 and J is TRBJ2-2; TRBD2 might be the D (6 bases). The V gene's germline CDR1 is MNHEY and CDR2 SVGAGI. Trimming took 7 bases from V and 1 from J, leaving 10 bases between them. This CDR3 is built from 14 residues. The CDR3 region has the DNA TGTGCCAGCATAGGACTATTGAACACCGGGGAGCTGTTTTTT. This encodes CASIGLLNTGELFF.

The V and J genes are TRBV4-2 and TRBJ1-4; no definite D call. This CDR3 is built from 14 residues. Trimming took 0 bases from V and 4 from J, leaving 6 bases between them. Germline V lookup: CDR1 LGHNA, CDR2 YNFKEQ. CDR3 coding DNA: TGTGCCAGCAGCCAAGATGTCCTTAATGAAAAACTGTTTTTT. Translation: CASSQDVLNEKLFF.

This chain links TRBV6-5 with TRBJ1-1; D ambiguous. Trimming stripped 6 bases from V and 5 bases from J, with 13 bases between. Germline CDR1 and CDR2: MNHEY and SVGAGI. This CDR3 is 13 amino acids long. Written as DNA, the CDR3 is TGTGCCAGCAGACTACTAGGAGGGACTGAAGCTTTCTTT. Its protein is CASRLLGGTEAFF.

The rearrangement uses TRBV29-1 and TRBJ2-7; 9 bases map to TRBD1. The CDR3 is 12 amino acids. Looked up from germline, CDR1 is SQVTM and CDR2 is ANQGSEA. V lost 6 bases and J lost 5; bases outside the gene matches: 5. CDR3 residues: CSVGGQGHEQYF. DNA for the CDR3: TGCAGCGTGGGGGGACAGGGCCACGAGCAGTACTTC.

The chain recombines TRBV6-5 with TRBJ1-5, with D unresolved. The germline gives CDR1 MNHEY, CDR2 SVGAGI. The CDR3 is 13 amino acids. V was clipped by 0 bases and J by 6 bases, with 6 bases between them. CDR3 in DNA: TGTGCCAGCAGTTACTCCAGGTTTCAGCCCCAGCATTTT. Encoded protein: CASSYSRFQPQHF.

The V and J genes are TRBV7-9 and TRBJ1-2; D uncertain. Trimming took off 1 base at V and 8 bases at J, with 11 bases between the two ends. Germline V gene sequence: CDR1 SEHNR, CDR2 FQNEAQ (reference sequence). The CDR3 totals 13 residues. CDR3 in DNA: TGTGCCAGCAGCTTAGGGCGGCTTGAGGGCTACACCTTC. Translating gives CASSLGRLEGYTF.

The chain employs TRBV2 and TRBJ2-2; the match to TRBD1 covers 8 bases. Losses at the gene ends were 7 bases for V and 2 bases for J; bases not matched to a gene: 9. Looked up from germline, CDR1 is SNHLY and CDR2 is FYNNEI. The CDR3 has 16 residues. CDR3 protein: CASKSSGTGNTGELFF. In DNA form, the CDR3 reads TGTGCCAGCAAATCATCCGGGACAGGAAACACCGGGGAGCTGTTTTTT.